The rows below give T cell receptor beta chains drawn from one sample of a study of identical twins' blood T cells. TCRdb analysed the 5' RACE reads with MiXCR anew, one entry per CDR3 protein. This table holds 350,000 to 400,000 distinct CDR3 sequences, 28% found once. The sequencing sample was made of PBMCs. These receptors all come from a woman between 18 and 55 years old in good health. CDR3s include the opening cysteine and the closing phenylalanine or tryptophan. A D gene is named only where the DNA matches it firmly. Clone size, where shown, is once, few, many, or a class for clones that have expanded.

cdr3_nt cdr3_aa cdr3_length j_call d_call clone_size v_call
TGTGCCATCAGCGAAGATAATGAGCAGTTCTTC CAISEDNEQFF 11 TRBJ2-1 - - TRBV10-3
TGTGCCAGCAGCCTCGATCCCGGTGTCAATCAGCCCCAGCATTTT CASSLDPGVNQPQHF 15 TRBJ1-5 - - TRBV7-2
TGTGCCAGCAGCTCCACCAAAGCAGGGTTATATGGCTACACCTTC CASSSTKAGLYGYTF 15 TRBJ1-2 - - TRBV7-2
TGTGCCAGCAGCTCCCGATTCGACACTGAAGCTTTCTTT CASSSRFDTEAFF 13 TRBJ1-1 - - TRBV27
TGTGCCAGCGAAGAGCCGGGCAGGACCTACGAGCAGTACTTC CASEEPGRTYEQYF 14 TRBJ2-7 - - TRBV6-1
TGTGCCAGCAGCTTAGCTCAACTGTCGCAGTACTTC CASSLAQLSQYF 12 TRBJ2-7 - - TRBV11-2
TGCAGTGCTGGCTTGGCAGGGGCAGCCACAGATACGCAGTATTTT CSAGLAGAATDTQYF 15 TRBJ2-3 - - TRBV20-1
TGCAGTGCTAGGTGGCCGTCGGGCACCGGGGAGCTGTTTTTT CSARWPSGTGELFF 14 TRBJ2-2 - - TRBV20-1
TGCAGCGTTGCCCAGCGGGGCCTACAGGGCTACACCTTC CSVAQRGLQGYTF 13 TRBJ1-2 - many TRBV29-1
TGTGCCAGCAGCTTAGAGGGGCTAGTCAGCAATCAGCCCCAGCATTTT CASSLEGLVSNQPQHF 16 TRBJ1-5 - few TRBV7-8
TGTGCCAGCAGCCGGATACAGGGGACCCACACCTTC CASSRIQGTHTF 12 TRBJ1-2 TRBD1 many TRBV3-1
TGTGCCATCAGTGAGTCCGGTAGCGGACACTACAATGAGCAGTTCTTC CAISESGSGHYNEQFF 16 TRBJ2-1 - - TRBV10-3
TGCGCCAGCAGCCCGAGATTCGACCGAAGACAGCAGTTCTTC CASSPRFDRRQQFF 14 TRBJ2-1 - - TRBV5-1